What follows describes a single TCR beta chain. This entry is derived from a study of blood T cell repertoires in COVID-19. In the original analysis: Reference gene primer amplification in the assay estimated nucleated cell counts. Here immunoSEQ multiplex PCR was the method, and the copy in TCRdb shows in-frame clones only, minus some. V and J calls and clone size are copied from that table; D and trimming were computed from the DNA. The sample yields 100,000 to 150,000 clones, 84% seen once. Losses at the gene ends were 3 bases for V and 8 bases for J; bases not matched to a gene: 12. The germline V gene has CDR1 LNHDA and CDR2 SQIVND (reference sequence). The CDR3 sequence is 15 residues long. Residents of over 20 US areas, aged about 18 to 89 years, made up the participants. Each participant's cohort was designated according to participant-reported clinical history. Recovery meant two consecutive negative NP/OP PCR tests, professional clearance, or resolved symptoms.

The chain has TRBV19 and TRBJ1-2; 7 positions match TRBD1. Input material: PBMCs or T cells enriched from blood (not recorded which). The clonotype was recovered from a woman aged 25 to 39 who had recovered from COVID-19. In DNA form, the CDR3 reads TGTGCCAGTAGTATTTCGAAGGGGGCGCAAGCCGGCTACACCTTC. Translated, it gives CASSISKGAQAGYTF.